These T cell receptor beta chains were read from a single sample in a study of OX40 agonist ivuxolimab in advanced cancers. The repertoire was sequenced with immunoSEQ multiplex PCR; TCRdb's copy has only in-frame clones and lacks some. The table has approximately 68,000 clones, roughly 85% seen once; the top ten hold approximately 6.3%. This material consisted of CD4+ or CD8+ T cells sorted from blood, taken in a trial of the OX40 agonist ivuxolimab. Source of these receptors: an adult with an advanced solid tumor such as melanoma, head and neck, liver or kidney cancer. CDR3s include the opening cysteine and the closing phenylalanine or tryptophan.

j_gene	v_gene	CDR3aa
TRBJ2-5	TRBV29-1	CSAQQWYQETQYF
TRBJ2-7	TRBV7-9	CASSSGINYEQYF
TRBJ2-2	TRBV7-2	CASSLMSTGELFF
TRBJ2-5	TRBV14	CASSQGQGWQETQYF
TRBJ2-2	TRBV28	CASSTGGTGVTGELFF
TRBJ1-5	TRBV30	CAWRGRGYNQPQHF
TRBJ1-1	TRBV7-2	CASSLVAQGAGITEAFF
TRBJ2-5	TRBV5-1	CASSLGLEGETQYF
TRBJ1-4	TRBV27	CASSLDGTTNEKLFF
TRBJ2-3	TRBV6-6	CASSSWTSTDTQYF
TRBJ1-3	TRBV6-7	CASSYGWDRGSHTIYF
TRBJ2-7	TRBV19	CASSGGRASSYEQYF
TRBJ2-1	TRBV5-1	CASSRSLGLADNEQFF
TRBJ1-6	TRBV30	CAWSPRVSNSPLHF
TRBJ2-7	TRBV5-6	CASSSYSGTVADEQYF
TRBJ2-5	TRBV2	CASGSSGGASETQYF
.	TRBV6-6	CASSYAPGNAEQYF
TRBJ1-2	TRBV28	CASSSEGATLNYGYTF
TRBJ2-3	TRBV5-1	CASSLSDISTDTQYF
TRBJ2-1	TRBV7-9	CASSLRGGNEQFF
TRBJ1-1	TRBV7-8	CASSQRPGTGITEAFF
TRBJ1-3	TRBV28	CASSGANGNTIYF
TRBJ1-2	TRBV19	CASSTTGVYGYTF
TRBJ1-3	TRBV6-5	CASSYSPGNTIYF
TRBJ1-5	TRBV27	CASSLSFGQGGQPQHF
TRBJ1-5	TRBV7-8	CASSLLAEPQHF
TRBJ1-1	TRBV5-1	CASSQTGQLGANTEAFF
TRBJ1-6	TRBV7-9	CASSPRDRHSPLHF
TRBJ2-5	TRBV7-2	CASSLVTGPGGETQYF
TRBJ2-3	TRBV4-1	CASSQEGTSSGPDTQYF
TRBJ2-5	TRBV7-9	CASSLTGDQETQYF
TRBJ2-2	TRBV30	CAWRTQDRGVGELFF
TRBJ1-2	TRBV28	CASSLGPNYGYTF
TRBJ1-3	TRBV6-5	CASSSKGARTIYF
TRBJ2-7	TRBV29-1	CSVVLTPTARREQYF
TRBJ1-3	TRBV28	CASSFRGVGNTIYF
TRBJ2-5	TRBV7-9	CASSPSGPLKETQYF
TRBJ2-7	TRBV7-7	CASSLEVRGLQYF
TRBJ1-2	TRBV7-2	CASSRQGALGYTF
TRBJ1-6	TRBV7-2	CASSFTGNPNSPLHF